The 10 T cell receptor beta chains reported below all come from one sample, sequenced in a study of blood T cells in healthy people across ages. PCR was performed a second time for roughly 7 to 12 cycles using a sample-barcoded 5' primer and a J-beta primer mix. TCRdb passed the 5' RACE reads through MiXCR, listing each CDR3 protein once. The table has 1,500,000 or so distinct CDR3 sequences, approximately 43% seen once. Sequencing was done on a sample of blood. The receptor set was obtained from a woman between 18 and 29 years old in good health.

This chain joins TRBV12-3 or TRBV12-4 and TRBJ1-2; D remains unclear. Trimming pared 6 bases from V and 10 bases from J, leaving 3 bases between. This CDR3 is 8 amino acids long. The CDR3 reads CASSPYTF. The CDR3 bases are TGTGCCAGCAGCCCCTACACCTTC.

V usage is TRBV9 and J usage is TRBJ1-3, with 7 bases lining up with TRBD1. Trimming cost V 0 bases and J 2 bases; bases outside gene matches: 2. The V gene's germline CDR1 is SGDLS and CDR2 YYNGEE. The CDR3 totals 15 residues. CDR3 DNA: TGTGCCAGCAGCGTAGAGGGGGCGCCTGGAAACACCATATATTTT. Translation gives CASSVEGAPGNTIYF.

The chain links TRBV27 to TRBJ2-5; D is ambiguous. Germline lookup yields CDR1 MNHEY and CDR2 SMNVEV (reference sequence). This CDR3 is 13 amino acids long. Between the trimmed V and J ends, which lost 3 bases and 4 bases, there was a span of 9 bases. The CDR3 loop is CASSFGRTETQYF. The DNA for the CDR3 is TGTGCCAGCAGTTTTGGCAGAACAGAGACCCAGTACTTC.

The V gene is TRBV7-9, the J gene TRBJ1-1, with 7 bases that match TRBD1. Germline CDR1 SEHNR, CDR2 FQNEAQ (reference sequence). V shed 7 bases and J 0 bases; nucleotides not matched to a gene: 8. This CDR3 contains 15 residues. CDR3 amino acids: CASTRPGQLNTEAFF. CDR3 DNA sequence: TGTGCCAGCACCCGACCGGGACAGTTGAACACTGAAGCTTTCTTT.

The chain carries TRBV20-1 and TRBJ2-1; 13 nucleotides line up with TRBD2. Losses at the gene ends were 5 bases for V and 8 bases for J; bases not matched to a gene: 9. CDR3 length: 15 residues. Germline V gene data show CDR1 as DFQATT and CDR2 as SNEGSKA (reference sequence). CDR3 sequence: CSAASLAGGPDEQFF. The CDR3, as DNA: TGCAGTGCTGCCTCACTAGCGGGAGGGCCGGATGAGCAGTTCTTC.

This clonotype was counted a few times. The CDR3 reads CASSQRGGFQETQYF. CDR3 DNA sequence: TGTGCCAGCAGCCAGCGGGGGGGCTTTCAAGAGACCCAGTACTTC. The chain combines TRBV27 with TRBJ2-5; 10 bases fit TRBD2. The CDR3 runs 15 residues. With V trimmed by 6 bases and J by 2 bases, 6 bases remained unmatched. The germline V gene has CDR1 MNHEY and CDR2 SMNVEV (reference sequence).

As concerns this clonotype: An end of the junction does not agree with germline; a read error may underlie this. J is TRBJ2-1 and V is TRBV6-6; no reliable D call. This CDR3 has 14 amino acids. Per germline, CDR1 MNHNY and CDR2 SVGAGI (reference sequence). This chain's CDR3 is CASSYSPGYDEQFF. CDR3 sequence (DNA): TGTGCCAGCAGTTACTCCCCCGGCTACGATGAGCAGTTCTTC.

CDR3 sequence (DNA): TGCAGTGCTGAAGTTACTAGCGGGGGGCCGGAGCAGTACTTC. Its protein product is CSAEVTSGGPEQYF. V usage is TRBV20-1 and J usage is TRBJ2-7; 12 nucleotides match TRBD2. The CDR3 runs to 14 residues. Germline values: CDR1 DFQATT, CDR2 SNEGSKA (reference sequence). J gave up 7 bases and V 5 bases, and 9 bases lay outside the gene matches.

This clonotype was seen more than once but under ten times. The chain recombines TRBV7-2 with TRBJ1-2, with D hard to call. Germline CDR1 and CDR2: SGHTA and FQGNSA. The CDR3 is made up of 15 amino acids. The V end was cut by 5 bases, the J end by 1 base, with 14 bases between. The CDR3 reads CASSPGRAYNYGYTF. As DNA, the CDR3 is TGTGCCAGCAGCCCGGGTCGAGCGTATAACTATGGCTACACCTTC.

The rearrangement uses TRBV7-9 and TRBJ1-4, with TRBD1 matching over 7 bases. This CDR3 region has 15 residues. V shed 8 bases, J shed 1 base, and the junction held 7 bases outside the gene matches. From germline, CDR1 is SEHNR and CDR2 FQNEAQ (reference sequence). In DNA, the CDR3 is TGTGCCAGCGGCGGACAGGTGATAACTAATGAAAAACTGTTTTTT. Protein: CASGGQVITNEKLFF. Looking up the rest from reference TRBV7-9 and TRBJ1-4 gives the full variable domain: DTGVSQNPRHKITKRGQNVTFRCDPISEHNRLYWYRQTLGQGPEFLTYFQNEAQLEKSRLLSDRFSAERPKGSFSTLEIQRTEQGDSAMYLCASGGQVITNEKLFFGSGTQLSVL.